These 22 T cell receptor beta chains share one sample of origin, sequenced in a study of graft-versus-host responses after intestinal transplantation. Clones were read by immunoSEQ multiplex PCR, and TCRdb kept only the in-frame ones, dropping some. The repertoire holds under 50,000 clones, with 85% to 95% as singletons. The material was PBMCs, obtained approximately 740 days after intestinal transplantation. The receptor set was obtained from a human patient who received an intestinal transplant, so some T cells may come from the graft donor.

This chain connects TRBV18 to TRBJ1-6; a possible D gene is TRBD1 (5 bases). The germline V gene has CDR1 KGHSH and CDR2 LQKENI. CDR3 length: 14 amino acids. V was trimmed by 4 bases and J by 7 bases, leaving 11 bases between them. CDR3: CASSLTGDNSPLHF. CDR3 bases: TGTGCCAGCTCACTTACGGGGGACAATTCACCCCTCCACTTT.

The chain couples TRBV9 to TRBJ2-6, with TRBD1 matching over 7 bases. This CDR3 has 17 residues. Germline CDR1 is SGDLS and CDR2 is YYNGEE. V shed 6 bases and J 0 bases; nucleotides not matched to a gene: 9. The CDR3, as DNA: TGTGCCAGCATGGGACAGAGAAGTAACTCTGGGGCCAACGTCCTGACTTTC. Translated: CASMGQRSNSGANVLTF.

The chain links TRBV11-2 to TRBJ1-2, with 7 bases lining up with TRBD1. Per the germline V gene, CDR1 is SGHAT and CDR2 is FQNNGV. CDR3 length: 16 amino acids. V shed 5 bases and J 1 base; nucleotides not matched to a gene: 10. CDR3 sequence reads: CASSPLRDRRNYGYTF. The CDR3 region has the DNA TGTGCCAGCAGCCCCCTCCGGGACAGACGTAACTATGGCTACACCTTC.

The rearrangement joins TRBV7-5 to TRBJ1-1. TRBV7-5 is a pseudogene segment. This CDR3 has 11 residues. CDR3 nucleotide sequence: TGTGCCAGCAGTCGGACCTTGGAAGCTTTCTTT. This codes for CASSRTLEAFF.

This CDR3 reads CASSGSGSTDTQYF. For the CDR3, the DNA is TGTGCCAGCAGTGGTAGCGGGAGCACAGATACGCAGTATTTT. The V gene is TRBV6-4, the J gene TRBJ2-3; 7 bases agree with TRBD2. The CDR3 runs to 14 residues. Looked up from germline, CDR1 is MRHNA and CDR2 is SNTAGT. The ends lost 4 bases at V and 0 bases at J; junction bases unmatched: 1.

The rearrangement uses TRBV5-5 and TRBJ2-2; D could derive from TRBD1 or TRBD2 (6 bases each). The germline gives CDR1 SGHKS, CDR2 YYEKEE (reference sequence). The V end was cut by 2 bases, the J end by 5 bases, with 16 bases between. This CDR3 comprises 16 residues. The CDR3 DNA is TGTGCCAGCAGCTTTGTGGTGGGGGGCTCTACCGGGGAGCTGTTTTTT. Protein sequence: CASSFVVGGSTGELFF.

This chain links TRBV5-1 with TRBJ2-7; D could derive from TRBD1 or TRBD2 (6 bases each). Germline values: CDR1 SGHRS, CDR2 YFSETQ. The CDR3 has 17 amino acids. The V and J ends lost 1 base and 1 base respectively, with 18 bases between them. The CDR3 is CASSLPSITGTSYEQYF. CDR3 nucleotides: TGCGCCAGCAGCTTGCCCTCCATTACAGGGACTTCCTACGAGCAGTACTTC.

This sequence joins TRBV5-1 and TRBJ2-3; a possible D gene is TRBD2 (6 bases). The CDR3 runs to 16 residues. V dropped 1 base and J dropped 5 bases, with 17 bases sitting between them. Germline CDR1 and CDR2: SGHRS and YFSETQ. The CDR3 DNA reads TGCGCCAGCAGCTTGAAAATCGGTGGGGGGTTAGATACGCAGTATTTT. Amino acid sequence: CASSLKIGGGLDTQYF.

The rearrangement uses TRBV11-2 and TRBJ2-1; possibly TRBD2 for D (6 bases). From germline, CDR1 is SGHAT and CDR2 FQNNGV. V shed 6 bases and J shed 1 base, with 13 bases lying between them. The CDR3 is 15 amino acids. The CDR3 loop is CASRGRETSYNEQFF. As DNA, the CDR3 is TGTGCCAGCAGGGGACGGGAGACGTCCTACAATGAGCAGTTCTTC.

The CDR3 bases are TGTGCCAGCAGCGACCGAATAGCGGGGTTCTACGAGCAGTACTTC. Its translation: CASSDRIAGFYEQYF. The chain carries TRBV9 and TRBJ2-7; TRBD2 aligns across 8 bases. Germline lookup yields CDR1 SGDLS and CDR2 YYNGEE. The CDR3 totals 15 residues. The ends lost 3 bases at V and 3 bases at J; junction bases unmatched: 8.

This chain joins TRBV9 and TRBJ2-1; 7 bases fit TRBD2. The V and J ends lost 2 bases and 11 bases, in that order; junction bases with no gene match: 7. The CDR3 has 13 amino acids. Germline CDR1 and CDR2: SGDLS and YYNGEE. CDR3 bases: TGTGCCAGCAGCGTTGGCGGCGGGACTAAGCAGTTCTTC. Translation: CASSVGGGTKQFF. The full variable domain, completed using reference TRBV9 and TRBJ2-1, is DSGVTQTPKHLITATGQRVTLRCSPRSGDLSVYWYQQSLDQGLQFLIQYYNGEERAKGNILERFSAQQFPDLHSELNLSSLELGDSALYFCASSVGGGTKQFFGPGTRLTVL.

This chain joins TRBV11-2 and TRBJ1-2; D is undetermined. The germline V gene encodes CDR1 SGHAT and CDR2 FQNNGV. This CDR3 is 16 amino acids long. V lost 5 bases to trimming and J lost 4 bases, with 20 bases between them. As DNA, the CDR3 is TGTGCCAGCAGCCGATGGAGGCAGGAGGTTAGCTATGGCTACACCTTC. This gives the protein CASSRWRQEVSYGYTF.

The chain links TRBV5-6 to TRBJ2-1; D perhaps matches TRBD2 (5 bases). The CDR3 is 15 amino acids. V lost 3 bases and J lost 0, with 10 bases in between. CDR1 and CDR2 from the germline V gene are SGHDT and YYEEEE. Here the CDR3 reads CASSSEVSSYNEQFF. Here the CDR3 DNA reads TGTGCCAGCAGCTCGGAGGTGAGCTCCTACAATGAGCAGTTCTTC.

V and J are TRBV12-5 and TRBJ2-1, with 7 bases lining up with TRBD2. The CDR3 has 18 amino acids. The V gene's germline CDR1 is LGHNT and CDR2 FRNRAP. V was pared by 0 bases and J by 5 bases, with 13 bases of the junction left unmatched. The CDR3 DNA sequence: TGTGCTAGTGGTTTGGTACCGGGCGGGAGCCCCCGACACAATGAGCAGTTCTTC. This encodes CASGLVPGGSPRHNEQFF.

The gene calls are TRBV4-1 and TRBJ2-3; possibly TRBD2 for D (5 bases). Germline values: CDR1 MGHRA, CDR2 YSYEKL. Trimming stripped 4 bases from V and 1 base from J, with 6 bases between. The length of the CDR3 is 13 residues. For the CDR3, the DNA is TGCGCCAGCAGCCCCGGGGGCACAGATACGCAGTATTTT. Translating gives CASSPGGTDTQYF.

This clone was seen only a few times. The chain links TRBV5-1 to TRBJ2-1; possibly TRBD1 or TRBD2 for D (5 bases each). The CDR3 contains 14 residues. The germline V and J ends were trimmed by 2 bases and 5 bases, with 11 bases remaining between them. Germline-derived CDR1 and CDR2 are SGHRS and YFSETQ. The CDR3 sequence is CASSFRGDDNEQFF. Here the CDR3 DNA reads TGCGCCAGCAGCTTCCGGGGCGACGACAATGAGCAGTTCTTC.

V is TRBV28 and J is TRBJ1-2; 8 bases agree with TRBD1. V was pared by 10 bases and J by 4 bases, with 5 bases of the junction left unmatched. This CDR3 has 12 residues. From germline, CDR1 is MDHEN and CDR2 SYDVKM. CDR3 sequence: CAIPGTGYGYTF. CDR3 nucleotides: TGTGCCATTCCCGGGACAGGCTATGGCTACACCTTC.

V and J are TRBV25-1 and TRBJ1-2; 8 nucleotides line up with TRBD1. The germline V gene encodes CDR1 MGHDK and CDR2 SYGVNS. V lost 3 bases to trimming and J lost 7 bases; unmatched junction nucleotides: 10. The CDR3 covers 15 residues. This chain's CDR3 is CASSDSRQGARGYTF. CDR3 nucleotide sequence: TGTGCCAGCAGTGATTCAAGGCAGGGGGCGCGTGGCTACACCTTC.

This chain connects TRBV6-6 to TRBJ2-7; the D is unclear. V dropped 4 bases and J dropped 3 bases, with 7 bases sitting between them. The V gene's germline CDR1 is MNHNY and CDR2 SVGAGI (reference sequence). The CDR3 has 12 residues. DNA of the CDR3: TGTGCCAGCAGTTTGACCGGCTACGAGCAGTACTTC. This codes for CASSLTGYEQYF.

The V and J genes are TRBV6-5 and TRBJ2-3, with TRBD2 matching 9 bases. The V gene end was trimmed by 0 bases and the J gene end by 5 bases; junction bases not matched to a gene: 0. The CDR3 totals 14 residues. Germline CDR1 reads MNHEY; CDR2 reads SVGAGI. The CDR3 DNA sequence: TGTGCCAGCAGTTACTCGACTAGCGGAGATACGCAGTATTTT. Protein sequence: CASSYSTSGDTQYF.

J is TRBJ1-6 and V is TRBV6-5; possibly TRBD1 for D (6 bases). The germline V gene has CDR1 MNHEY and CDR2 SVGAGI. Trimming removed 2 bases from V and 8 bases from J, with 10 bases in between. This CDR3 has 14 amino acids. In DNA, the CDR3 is TGTGCCAGCAGTTACGGGGGGGCACATTCACCCCTCCACTTT. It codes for CASSYGGAHSPLHF.

CDR3 DNA: TGTGCCAGCAGCTTAGGCGGGGGCTATGGCTACACCTTC. This translates into CASSLGGGYGYTF. This chain uses TRBV7-9 with TRBJ1-2, with D possibly being TRBD1 (5 bases). The CDR3 is made up of 13 amino acids. Germline lookup yields CDR1 SEHNR and CDR2 FQNEAQ (reference sequence). V shed 1 base and J shed 4 bases, with 7 bases lying between them.